Given below is one TCR beta chain in context. What it binds is not known. Germline CDR1 reads SNHLY; CDR2 reads FYNNEI. With 3 bases removed from V and 2 bases from J, the gap between germline ends came to 22 bases. The length of the CDR3 is 18 residues. 60 Vbeta and 13 Jbeta primers were used in PCR. Per the study methods: Later, 75 million to 100 million unique TCR beta chains were counted in an analysis, and approximately 10 million of them were shared. Clones were read by immunoSEQ multiplex PCR, and TCRdb kept only the in-frame ones, dropping some. Clone size and the V and J calls come from that table; the DNA yielded D and trimming. The sample lists about 85,000 clones; 60% to 80% were seen once. The data originate from a study of cytomegalovirus exposure and HLA in healthy donors. Broader study findings: About 87% or about 30% of the time was how often most TCR beta V segments were productive, according to an earlier analysis.

The sequence was collected from a woman aged 45-60 years in good health and CMV-seropositive. Sequencing was done on a sample of PBMCs. This rearrangement joins TRBV2 to TRBJ1-2, with D uncertain. The chain's CDR3 is CASSEVRQAIVQNYGYTF. In nucleotides, the CDR3 is TGTGCCAGCAGTGAGGTCAGGCAGGCCATTGTTCAGAACTATGGCTACACCTTC.